This paragraph covers one T cell receptor (beta chain) sequence. The record originates from a study of T cell changes during pregnancy in multiple sclerosis. Clones were read by immunoSEQ multiplex PCR, and TCRdb kept only the in-frame ones, dropping some. The data hold around 57,000 clones, with roughly 91% observed a single time. The TCR comes from a female donor with multiple sclerosis, enrolled in a pregnancy study. The sequenced sample was peripheral blood, obtained in the second trimester of pregnancy.

The CDR3 DNA reads TGTGCCAGCGGCCGAAATGACTATGGCTACACCTTC. Translated, it gives CASGRNDYGYTF. The chain employs TRBV28 and TRBJ1-2; D is ambiguous. Deletions cut 8 bases from V and 3 bases from J, with 10 bases between. Germline assignment: CDR1 MDHEN and CDR2 SYDVKM. The CDR3 covers 12 residues.